The T cell receptor (beta chain) under discussion was sequenced for a study of CD8 T cells in Susac syndrome. The CDR3 has 12 amino acids. Germline assignment: CDR1 GTSNPN and CDR2 SVGIG (reference sequence). With 0 bases removed from V and 5 bases from J, the gap between germline ends came to 6 bases. It was with random hexamers that about 0.45 to 1 ug RNA was reverse transcribed. TCRdb reprocessed the immunoSEQ multiplex PCR reads via MiXCR and lists one record per CDR3 protein. The sample shows about 190,000 distinct CDR3 sequences, around 93% of them seen only once. Fulfillment of recently defined diagnostic criteria for definite or probable disease was shown by the patients with Susac syndrome.

The TCR sequence derives from a human donor with Susac syndrome. The J gene is TRBJ2-3, the V gene TRBV30; no firm D call. The sample comprised CD8+ T cells from PBMCs. This CDR3 is CAWSVPVDTQYF. The CDR3, as DNA: TGTGCCTGGAGTGTACCGGTAGATACGCAGTATTTT.